These T cell receptor beta chains were read from a single sample in a study of tumor and adjacent non-tumor tissue in lung cancer. One entry per CDR3 protein results from TCRdb running MiXCR on the multiplex PCR reads. The table lists approximately 100,000 distinct CDR3 sequences, 65% of them singletons. The sequenced sample was distant non-tumor lung tissue. The receptors derive from a man aged 25-45 years with non-small cell lung cancer. CDR3s include the opening cysteine and the closing phenylalanine or tryptophan. D genes are given only for firm matches. Clone size is given for some rows only: seen once, a few or many times, or a class if the clone is expanded.

TRBD2	many	TRBV29-1	TRBJ2-5	TGCAGCGTTAAGGTGCGGGGGTACCAAGAGACCCAGTACTTC	CSVKVRGYQETQYF
TRBD2	many	TRBV10-2	TRBJ2-3	TGCGCCAGCAAACCTAGCGGCCCCAGCTCGCAGTATTTT	CASKPSGPSSQYF
TRBD2	few	TRBV30	TRBJ2-1	TGTGCCTGGAGTTTGCTAGCGGGGGACAATGAGCAGTTCTTC	CAWSLLAGDNEQFF
TRBD1	many	TRBV29-1	TRBJ1-3	TGCAGCGTCCGGGACAGGCGCTCTGGAAACACCATATATTTT	CSVRDRRSGNTIYF
.	few	TRBV29-1	TRBJ2-3	TGCAGCGTTGAATGGAGGATCGATACGCAGTATTTT	CSVEWRIDTQYF
.	.	TRBV6-6	TRBJ2-1	TGTGCCAGCAGCTCCTCAAGCGGGTGGGGTTACAATGATGAGTTCTTC	CASSSSSGWGYNDEFF
TRBD2	many	TRBV20-1	TRBJ2-3	TGCAGTGCTTCCGGGGGGGTCACAGATACGCAGTATTTT	CSASGGVTDTQYF
.	many	TRBV6-5	TRBJ1-6	TGTGCCAGCAGTCGGACGGGTTCACCCCTCCACTTT	CASSRTGSPLHF
.	.	TRBV20-1	TRBJ2-3	TGCAGTACAGGAGGAGGATTAGAGGAGGGCCTCTCAGATACACAGTATTTT	CSTGGGLEEGLSDTQYF
.	.	TRBV18	TRBJ2-1	TGTACCAGCCCACCAAACCAGTACAATGAGCAGTTCTTC	CTSPPNQYNEQFF
TRBD2	.	TRBV11-2	TRBJ2-7	TGTGCCAGCTGCCGGGGGGGACTAGGGCCCCCCTACGAGCAGTATTTC	CASCRGGLGPPYEQYF
TRBD1	many	TRBV20-1	TRBJ1-4	TGCAGTGCCAGCCCTCCCGGGACAGGGAATGAAAAACTGTTTTTT	CSASPPGTGNEKLFF
TRBD2	.	TRBV9	TRBJ2-3	TGTGCCAGCAGGAAACTAGCGGGGGGAACAGATACGCAGTATTTT	CASRKLAGGTDTQYF
TRBD1	.	TRBV4-1	TRBJ2-7	TGCGCCAGCAGTGGGGGGACAGGACAATTCTACGGGAAGTACTTC	CASSGGTGQFYGKYF
.	.	TRBV4-2	TRBJ2-2	TGTGCCAGCAGCTCTACAGGGAGCGGGATTGGCACCGGGGAGTTGTTTTTT	CASSSTGSGIGTGELFF
.	.	TRBV6-6	TRBJ1-6	TGTGTCAGCAATGATACCGGGATAGTTTCACCCCTCCACTTT	CVSNDTGIVSPLHF
.	.	TRBV29-1	TRBJ1-2	TGCATCGTGACAAGGGTCGGTGGCTACACCTTC	CIVTRVGGYTF
.	.	TRBV11-3	TRBJ2-1	TGTGTCAGCAACTTAGTTCCCGATGAGCAGTTCTTC	CVSNLVPDEQFF
.	.	TRBV11-3	TRBJ2-2	TGTGCCAGCAGCCCAACTAGTAGGGAGAACACGGGGGAGATGTTTTTT	CASSPTSRENTGEMFF